A single sample is the source of the 2 T cell receptor beta chains below, sequenced in a study of control samples from healthy donors and cancer patients. The data were produced by immunoSEQ multiplex PCR, yet TCRdb's version contains in-frame clones alone and is incomplete. Here the sample spans about 220,000 clones, roughly 94% being singletons. The source material was blood. These receptors were taken from a man between 45 and 60 years old in good health.

The J gene is TRBJ1-5, the V gene TRBV6-5; the D gene is possibly TRBD1 (6 bases). Germline loops: CDR1 MNHEY, CDR2 SVGAGI. This CDR3 is 15 amino acids long. V was shortened by 8 bases and J by 4 bases, with 18 bases between the two germline ends. The CDR3 DNA follows: TGTGCCAGCGGTCGGCTAGGACAGCTTAATCAGCCCCAGCATTTT. This translates into CASGRLGQLNQPQHF.

This chain's CDR3 is CASSLGSQGRLPQHF. The CDR3 DNA is TGTGCCAGCAGCTTAGGGAGTCAGGGTAGATTGCCCCAGCATTTT. This chain uses TRBV7-2 with TRBJ1-5; maybe TRBD1 (5 bases). CDR1 is SGHTA, CDR2 FQGNSA, per germline. This CDR3 has 15 residues. The ends were cut back, 1 base at V and 9 bases at J, with 16 bases in the middle.